This T cell receptor (beta chain) was observed in a study of shared clonotypes between healthy human individuals. Trimming at V came to 8 bases and at J to 2 bases, leaving 1 base not matched to a gene. The CDR3 is 13 residues long. The germline gives CDR1 MDHEN, CDR2 SYDVKM. Assay: immunoSEQ multiplex PCR; the TCRdb copy retains only in-frame clones and omits some. The table records around 700,000 clones, roughly 70% of them present only once. This receptor was obtained from a young woman in good health. The chain employs TRBV28 and TRBJ1-5; TRBD1 aligns across 9 bases. Sequencing was performed on memory CD4+ T cells sorted from blood. Described subset: CD45RA-negative fraction. This chain's CDR3 is CASWDRGNQPQHF. CDR3 nucleotides: TGTGCCAGCTGGGACAGGGGCAATCAGCCCCAGCATTTT.